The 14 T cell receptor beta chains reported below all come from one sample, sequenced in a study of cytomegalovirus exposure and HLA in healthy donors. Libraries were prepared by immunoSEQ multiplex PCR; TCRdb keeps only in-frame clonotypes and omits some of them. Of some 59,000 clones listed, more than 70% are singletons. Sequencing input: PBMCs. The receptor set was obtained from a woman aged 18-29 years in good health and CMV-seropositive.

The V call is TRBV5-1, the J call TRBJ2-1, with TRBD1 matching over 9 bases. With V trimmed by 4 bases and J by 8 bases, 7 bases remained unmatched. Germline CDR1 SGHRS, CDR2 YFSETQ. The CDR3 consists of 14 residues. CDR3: CASSPLDRGDEQFF. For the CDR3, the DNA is TGCGCCAGCAGCCCTCTGGACAGGGGCGATGAGCAGTTCTTC.

CDR3 nucleotide sequence: TGTGCCAGCAGCCAATCCGACAGGGGGCCTGGAAACACCATATATTTT. Its translation: CASSQSDRGPGNTIYF. The V gene is TRBV4-2, the J gene TRBJ1-3, with 10 bases lining up with TRBD1. Germline V lookup: CDR1 LGHNA, CDR2 YNFKEQ. CDR3 length: 16 amino acids. J was trimmed by 2 bases and V by 2 bases; bases with no gene match: 3.

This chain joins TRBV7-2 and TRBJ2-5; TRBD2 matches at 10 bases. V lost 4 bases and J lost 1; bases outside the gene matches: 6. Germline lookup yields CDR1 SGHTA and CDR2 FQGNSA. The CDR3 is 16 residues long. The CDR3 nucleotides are TGTGCCAGCAGCTCACTAGCGGGGCTCCGCCAAGAGACCCAGTACTTC. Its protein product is CASSSLAGLRQETQYF.

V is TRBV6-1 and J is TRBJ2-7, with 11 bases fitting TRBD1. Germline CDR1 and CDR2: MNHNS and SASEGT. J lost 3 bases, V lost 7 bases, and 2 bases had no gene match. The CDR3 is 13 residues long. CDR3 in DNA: TGTGCCAGCAAAGGGACAGGGGGCTACGAGCAGTACTTC. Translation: CASKGTGGYEQYF.

The CDR3 bases are TGCAGCGCCCTCCGGACAGGGACCTACGAGCAGTACTTC. This gives the protein CSALRTGTYEQYF. The V and J genes are TRBV29-1 and TRBJ2-7, with 8 bases identical to TRBD1. Germline V gives CDR1 SQVTM, CDR2 ANQGSEA. The ends lost 7 bases at V and 2 bases at J; junction bases unmatched: 7. The CDR3 consists of 13 residues.

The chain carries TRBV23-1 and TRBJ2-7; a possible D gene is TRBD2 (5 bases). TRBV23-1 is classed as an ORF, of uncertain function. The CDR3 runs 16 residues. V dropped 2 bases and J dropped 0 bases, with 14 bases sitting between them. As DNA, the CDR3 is TGCGCCAGCAGTCAAGGTGATGCCCGGGGCTCCTACGAGCAGTACTTC. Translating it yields CASSQGDARGSYEQYF.

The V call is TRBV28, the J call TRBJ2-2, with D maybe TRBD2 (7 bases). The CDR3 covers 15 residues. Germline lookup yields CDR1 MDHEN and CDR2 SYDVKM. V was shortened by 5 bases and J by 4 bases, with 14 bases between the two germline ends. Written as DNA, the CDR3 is TGTGCCAGCAGTGGAGGGGGGGCCGGCACCGGGGAGCTGTTTTTT. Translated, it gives CASSGGGAGTGELFF.

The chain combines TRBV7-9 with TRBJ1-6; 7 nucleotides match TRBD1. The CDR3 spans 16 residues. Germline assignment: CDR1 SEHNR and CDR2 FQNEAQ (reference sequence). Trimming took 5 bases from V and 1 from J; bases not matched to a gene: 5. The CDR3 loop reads CASSAPQGSYNSPLHF. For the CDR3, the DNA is TGTGCCAGCAGCGCCCCACAGGGGTCCTATAATTCACCCCTCCACTTT.

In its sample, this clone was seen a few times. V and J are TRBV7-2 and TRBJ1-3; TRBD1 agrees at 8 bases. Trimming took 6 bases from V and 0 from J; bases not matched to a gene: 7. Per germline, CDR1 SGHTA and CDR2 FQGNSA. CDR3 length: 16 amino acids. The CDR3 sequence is CASRAGTGSSGNTIYF. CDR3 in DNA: TGTGCCAGCAGGGCCGGGACAGGCTCCTCTGGAAACACCATATATTTT.

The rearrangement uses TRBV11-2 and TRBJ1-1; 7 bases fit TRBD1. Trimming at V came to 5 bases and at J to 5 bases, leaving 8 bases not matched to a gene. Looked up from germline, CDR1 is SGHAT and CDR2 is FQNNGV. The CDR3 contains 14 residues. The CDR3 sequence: CASSPTGVWTEAFF. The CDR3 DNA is TGTGCCAGCAGCCCAACAGGGGTGTGGACTGAAGCTTTCTTT.

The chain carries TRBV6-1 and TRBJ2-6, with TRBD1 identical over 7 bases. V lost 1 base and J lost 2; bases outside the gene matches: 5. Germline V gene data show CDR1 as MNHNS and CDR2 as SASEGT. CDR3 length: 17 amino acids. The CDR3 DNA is TGTGCCAGCAGTGAAGGTGTGACAGGGACTGGGGCCAACGTCCTGACTTTC. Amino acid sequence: CASSEGVTGTGANVLTF.

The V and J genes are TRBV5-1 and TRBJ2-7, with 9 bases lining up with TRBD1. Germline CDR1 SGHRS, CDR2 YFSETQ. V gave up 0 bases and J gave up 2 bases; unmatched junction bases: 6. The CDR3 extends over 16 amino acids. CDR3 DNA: TGCGCCAGCAGCTTGGCCCCGGGACAGGGAGCCTACGAGCAGTACTTC. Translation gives CASSLAPGQGAYEQYF.

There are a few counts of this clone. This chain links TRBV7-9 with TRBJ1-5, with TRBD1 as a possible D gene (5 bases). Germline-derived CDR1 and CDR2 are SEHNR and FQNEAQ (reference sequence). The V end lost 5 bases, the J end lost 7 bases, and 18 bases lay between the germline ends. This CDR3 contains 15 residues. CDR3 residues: CASSPRGGGEQPQHF. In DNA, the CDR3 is TGTGCCAGCAGCCCCCGGGGGGGAGGAGAGCAGCCCCAGCATTTT.

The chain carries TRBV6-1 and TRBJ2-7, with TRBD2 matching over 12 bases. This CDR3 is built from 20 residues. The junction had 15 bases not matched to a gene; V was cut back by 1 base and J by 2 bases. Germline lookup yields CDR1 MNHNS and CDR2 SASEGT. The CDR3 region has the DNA TGTGCCAGCAGTGAAGGTCTATTCGGTCGACTAGCGGGGGATCCCTACGAGCAGTACTTC. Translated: CASSEGLFGRLAGDPYEQYF.